This T cell receptor (beta chain) was captured by sequencing in a study of T cell changes during pregnancy in multiple sclerosis. TCRdb's copy holds only in-frame clones and misses some; the assay was immunoSEQ multiplex PCR. The table lists just over 35,000 clones, around 90% of them singletons. V lost 3 bases and J 7 bases, leaving 10 bases between the germline ends. The CDR3 length is 14 residues. The germline gives CDR1 MDHEN, CDR2 SYDVKM. The chain uses TRBV28 and TRBJ1-6; TRBD1 is a possible D gene (5 bases). This receptor was identified in a female donor in good health, enrolled as a control in a pregnancy study. Here the sequenced sample was CD4+ T cells from peripheral blood mononuclear cells, taken after pregnancy. The DNA of the CDR3 is TGTGCCAGCAGTTTTTGGCAGGGAAATTCACCCCTCCACTTT. Its protein is CASSFWQGNSPLHF.